The next 2 T cell receptor beta chains were all read from a single sample in a study of control samples from healthy donors and cancer patients. Assay: immunoSEQ multiplex PCR; the TCRdb copy retains only in-frame clones and omits some. The sample lists about 160,000 clones, over 85% occurring once. Sequencing was done on a sample of blood. These TCRs come from a man between 18 and 35 years old in good health.

The chain couples TRBV30 to TRBJ1-6; no clear D. The V gene's germline CDR1 is GTSNPN and CDR2 SVGIG (reference sequence). CDR3 length equals 13 residues. The ends were cut back, 0 bases at V and 9 bases at J, with 9 bases in the middle. CDR3 protein: CAWSVRWFSPLHF. The CDR3, as DNA: TGTGCCTGGAGTGTACGGTGGTTTTCACCCCTCCACTTT.

J is TRBJ1-2 and V is TRBV9; D is unresolved. There are 13 residues in the CDR3. CDR1 is SGDLS, CDR2 YYNGEE, per germline. V lost 4 bases and J 5 bases, leaving 12 bases between the germline ends. The CDR3 DNA follows: TGTGCCAGCAGCCCCTCGGGCGTATATGGCTACACCTTC. Encoded protein: CASSPSGVYGYTF.